Each of the 23 T cell receptor beta chains below was sequenced from the same sample in a study of tumor-infiltrating lymphocytes in oesophageal squamous cell carcinoma (dated by TCRdb to between 2015 and 2016). The protocol used for the library was PCR. For sequencing, an Illumina HiSeq 2000 was employed. TCRdb reprocessing: public reads trimmed at Q25 with fastp, clones called with MiXCR, in-frame beta chains kept. CDR3 protein duplicates are merged, each entry listing the most common genes and DNA. Within this sample are 15,000 to 20,000 distinct CDR3 sequences, with 45% to 50% of them counted one time only. The ten biggest clones cover around 22% of the sample. The sample was esophageal tumor tissue. These receptors were collected from a male donor with esophageal squamous cell carcinoma.

This clonotype was observed a handful of times. The chain links TRBV7-2 to TRBJ1-5, with unresolved D. Trimming cost V 1 base and J 5 bases, with 12 bases left between them. Germline loops: CDR1 SGHTA, CDR2 FQGNSA. The CDR3 spans 15 residues. The CDR3 is CASSLVAGEDQPQHF. CDR3 in DNA: TGTGCCAGCAGCTTAGTGGCAGGAGAGGATCAGCCCCAGCATTTT.

This clonotype was detected many times. The V call is TRBV7-2, the J call TRBJ2-2; 9 bases match TRBD2. The CDR3 has 15 residues. The V segment lost 5 bases and the J segment 5 bases; nucleotides outside the gene matches: 6. Germline V CDR1 and CDR2: SGHTA, FQGNSA. CDR3: CASSTAGGGTGELFF. The DNA of the CDR3 is TGTGCCAGCAGCACCGCGGGGGGGGGAACCGGGGAGCTGTTTTTT.

This clonotype occurred a few times. V is TRBV18 and J is TRBJ2-4; D possibly uses TRBD1 or TRBD2 (6 bases each). The J call may not be correct, given that the DNA end is closer to TRBJ2-5. CDR1 and CDR2 (germline): KGHSH, LQKENI. This CDR3 has 15 residues. The CDR3 nucleotides are TGTGCCAGCTCACCTGGGGGGCCGCCCCAAGAGACCCAGTACTTC. It codes for CASSPGGPPQETQYF.

Sample share makes this clonotype large. This sequence joins TRBV7-9 and TRBJ1-4; D remains unclear. The CDR3 extends over 13 amino acids. V dropped 5 bases and J dropped 8 bases, with 12 bases sitting between them. Germline V gene sequence: CDR1 SEHNR, CDR2 FQNEAQ (reference sequence). CDR3 bases: TGTGCCAGCAGCGGAGACCCGGGGGAAAAACTGTTTTTT. Amino acid sequence: CASSGDPGEKLFF.

J is TRBJ2-5 and V is TRBV5-6, with 7 positions matching TRBD1. The better agreement between TRBJ2-1 and the DNA end casts doubt on the J call. The CDR3 spans 15 residues. Germline V CDR1 and CDR2: SGHDT, YYEEEE. CDR3 DNA sequence: TGTGCCAGCAGCCACCGGGACAGTTCTTACAATGAGCAGTTCTTC. It translates to CASSHRDSSYNEQFF.

The rearrangement links TRBV24-1 to TRBJ2-1; 7 bases line up with TRBD1. Germline loops: CDR1 KGHDR, CDR2 SFDVKD. Germline trimming cut 4 bases from V and 7 bases from J; bases unmatched to any gene: 12. The CDR3 runs 16 residues. The CDR3 coding sequence is TGTGCCACCAGTGACCCGTCCGGGACAGCTCGAAATGAGCAGTTCTTC. It encodes CATSDPSGTARNEQFF.

The genes are TRBV7-2 and TRBJ2-1; TRBD2 agrees at 11 bases. The J call could be wrong; TRBJ2-7 is a better fit for the DNA end. Germline loops: CDR1 SGHTA, CDR2 FQGNSA. This CDR3 spans 15 amino acids. For the CDR3, the DNA is TGTGCCAGCAGCTTAGGGTCTAGCGGGAGGTGGGAGCAGTACTTC. It translates to CASSLGSSGRWEQYF.

This chain connects TRBV6-1 to TRBJ2-1; 8 nucleotides align to TRBD2. This CDR3 has 15 residues. Germline lookup yields CDR1 MNHNS and CDR2 SASEGT. The ends lost 2 bases at V and 2 bases at J; junction bases unmatched: 2. As DNA, the CDR3 is TGTGCCAGCAGTGAATTGGGACTAGCCTACAATGAGCAGTTCTTC. It is translated as CASSELGLAYNEQFF.

By its share, this clonotype is medium-sized. The chain joins TRBV6-1 to TRBJ2-2; maybe TRBD2 (6 bases). Trimming stripped 7 bases from V and 2 bases from J, with 11 bases between. CDR1 is MNHNS and CDR2 is SASEGT in the germline V gene. CDR3 length: 14 residues. The CDR3, as DNA: TGTGCCAGCACCCAAGGACTAAACACCGGGGAGCTGTTTTTT. This codes for CASTQGLNTGELFF.

The sample holds a few counts of this clonotype. Because the CDR3's place on the DNA is in doubt, the DNA is left out and the CDR3 is given as listed by TCRdb. This chain uses TRBV7-3 with TRBJ2-6; the table's D gene call, TRBD1, was not cross checked with the DNA. CDR1 is SGHTA, CDR2 FQGTGA, per germline. The CDR3 sequence runs 18 residues, both termini included. CDR3 loop: CASSLYNPEGSLWLHLRF.

About this clonotype itself: One end of the junction is discordant with germline, which a read error may explain. The chain employs TRBV28 and TRBJ2-5; 15 nucleotides agree with TRBD2. The CDR3 is 14 residues long. Germline lookup yields CDR1 MDHEN and CDR2 SYDVKM. The CDR3 region has the DNA TGTGCCAGCAGTTCGCCGGGACTAGCGGGAGGCCTTGCCTTC. Translating gives CASSSPGLAGGLAF.

The chain is built from TRBV10-3 and TRBJ2-1; D might be TRBD2 (6 bases). V was clipped by 3 bases and J by 9 bases, with 18 bases between them. Looked up from germline, CDR1 is ENHRY and CDR2 is SYGVKD. This CDR3 comprises 15 residues. The CDR3 is CAISEQTGAISEQFF. CDR3 DNA: TGTGCCATCAGTGAACAGACGGGAGCCATCAGTGAGCAGTTCTTC.

The gene calls are TRBV7-6 and TRBJ2-1, with a weak D call TRBD2 (6 bases). Germline CDR1 is SGHVS and CDR2 is FNYEAQ. V was clipped by 2 bases and J by 0 bases, with 11 bases between them. The CDR3 runs 16 residues. The CDR3 region has the DNA TGTGCCAGCAGCTTAATCGGGGGTAGCTCCTACAATGAGCAGTTCTTC. Translation gives CASSLIGGSSYNEQFF.

The table lists this clonotype with a count of one. The DNA of the CDR3 is TGTGCCAGCAGTCCGCGAGAGGGAGCCTACGAGCAGTACTTC. The encoded protein is CASSPREGAYEQYF. This rearrangement joins TRBV28 to TRBJ2-4; TRBD2 might be the D (5 bases). The J call may be wrong; the DNA end is better matched by TRBJ2-7. The CDR3 has 14 residues. Germline loops: CDR1 MDHEN, CDR2 SYDVKM.

Within the sample, this clonotype is medium-sized. The junction shows a germline mismatch at one end, possibly a read error. The gene calls are TRBV7-7 and TRBJ2-3; TRBD2 matches at 8 bases. CDR3 length: 16 amino acids. Germline CDR1 reads SSHAT; CDR2 reads FNYEAQ (reference sequence). CDR3 coding DNA: TGTGCTAGCAGCTTAGGTGCGGGAGGCGGCACAGATACGCAGTATTTT. Protein: CASSLGAGGGTDTQYF.

The chain is built from TRBV5-1 and TRBJ2-6; D is ambiguous. Germline CDR1 SGHRS, CDR2 YFSETQ. The germline V and J ends were trimmed by 0 bases and 0 bases, with 13 bases remaining between them. This CDR3 has 18 amino acids. Here the CDR3 DNA reads TGCGCCAGCAGCTTGGTACTGGGTTTCAGCTCTGGGGCCAACGTCCTGACTTTC. Protein product: CASSLVLGFSSGANVLTF.

V is TRBV4-1 and J is TRBJ2-7, with TRBD2 matching over 10 bases. Germline V gene data show CDR1 as MGHRA and CDR2 as YSYEKL. The V gene end was trimmed by 0 bases and the J gene end by 7 bases; junction bases not matched to a gene: 9. This CDR3 spans 16 amino acids. Written as DNA, the CDR3 is TGCGCCAGCAGCCAAGAGGGAGCGGGAGGGCCGGATGAGCAGTACTTC. This codes for CASSQEGAGGPDEQYF.

This chain joins TRBV6-6 and TRBJ2-1, with TRBD1 identical over 9 bases. Germline V gene data show CDR1 as MNHNY and CDR2 as SVGAGI (reference sequence). This CDR3 has 14 amino acids. With 0 bases clipped from V and 6 bases from J, the junction kept 0 bases outside the gene matches. Here the CDR3 DNA reads TGTGCCAGCAGTTACTCGGACAGGGGCAATGAGCAGTTCTTC. It encodes CASSYSDRGNEQFF.

This clonotype showed up just a few times. As the CDR3 is not closed by the conserved phenylalanine or tryptophan, this likely results from a read error. No DNA is shown, since the ends of the CDR3 on it are uncertain; the CDR3 is the one TCRdb lists. This rearrangement joins TRBV7-6 to TRBJ1-1. The CDR3 is 18 amino acids in total, end residues counted. Germline assignment: CDR1 SGHVS and CDR2 FNYEAQ. The CDR3 loop reads CASSPRTSGRNVEQFFGP.

The genes are TRBV7-9 and TRBJ2-7, with D hard to call. Gene TRBJ2-5 matches the end of the DNA better, so the J call may be wrong. Germline CDR1 is SEHNR and CDR2 is FQNEAQ (reference sequence). The CDR3 is 13 residues long. The CDR3 DNA sequence: TGTGCCAGCAGCTTAGGATCACAAGAGACCCAGTACTTC. Protein product: CASSLGSQETQYF.

The V gene is TRBV7-9, the J gene TRBJ2-7, with 10 bases fitting TRBD1. The end of the DNA is better explained by TRBJ2-5, so the J call may be wrong. In germline, CDR1 is SEHNR, CDR2 FQNEAQ (reference sequence). This CDR3 has 16 residues. In nucleotides, the CDR3 is TGTGCCAGCAGCTCCCGGGACAGGGGAACCCAAGAGACCCAGTACTTC. Amino acids: CASSSRDRGTQETQYF.

In the case of this clonotype: It is likely a read error, because the conserved phenylalanine at the end of the CDR3 is missing. The DNA is left out, because the CDR3 cannot be placed on it with certainty; the CDR3 is given as TCRdb lists it. The chain links TRBV6-1 to TRBJ2-6; TRBD2, the table's D call, lacks a check against the DNA. The CDR3 sequence runs 17 residues, both termini included. The germline V gene has CDR1 MNHNS and CDR2 SASEGT. The CDR3: CASTSLAGSYNEQFFGP.

V and J are TRBV6-6 and TRBJ2-4; D gene uncertain. Matching the DNA end better, TRBJ2-1 makes the J call doubtful. The germline V gene encodes CDR1 MNHNY and CDR2 SVGAGI (reference sequence). This CDR3 region has 11 residues. Here the CDR3 reads CASSYGSGQFF. CDR3 bases: TGTGCCAGCAGTTACGGATCCGGGCAGTTCTTC.